A single sample gave rise to the 8 T cell receptor beta chains below, sequenced in a study of CD8+ T cells in alopecia areata. Sequencing relied on a cDNA template that was reverse transcribed from extracted RNA. TCRdb's table, derived via immunoSEQ multiplex PCR, lists solely in-frame clones and lacks some. Here the sample spans 100,000 to 150,000 clones, 45% to 60% being singletons. The sample in question was CD4+ T cells sorted from blood, obtained at week 0. The receptors stem from a human donor with alopecia areata.

The V and J genes are TRBV28 and TRBJ2-1; 8 bases line up with TRBD1. This CDR3 is 13 amino acids long. Germline CDR1 and CDR2: MDHEN and SYDVKM. Trimming took 4 bases from V and 9 from J; bases not matched to a gene: 5. The CDR3 sequence: CASSSETGGEQFF. CDR3 bases: TGTGCCAGCAGTTCGGAAACAGGGGGTGAGCAGTTCTTC.

The chain joins TRBV7-3 to TRBJ2-3; D uncertain. The CDR3 covers 14 residues. Per the germline V gene, CDR1 is SGHTA and CDR2 is FQGTGA. V gave up 3 bases and J gave up 0 bases, with 7 bases separating them. The CDR3, as DNA: TGTGCCAGCAGCTTTGGGAAAAGCACAGATACGCAGTATTTT. Translating it yields CASSFGKSTDTQYF.

The chain combines TRBV5-4 with TRBJ1-1; D is undetermined. The CDR3 contains 13 residues. With 0 bases removed from V and 0 bases from J, the gap between germline ends came to 3 bases. CDR1 SGHNT and CDR2 YYREEE come from the germline V gene (reference sequence). In DNA, the CDR3 is TGTGCCAGCAGCTTGGTCCTGAACACTGAAGCTTTCTTT. The encoded protein is CASSLVLNTEAFF.

This clone was seen a few times. CDR3 in DNA: TGTGCCAGCACCCAGGGCAATCAGCCCCAGCATTTT. Protein: CASTQGNQPQHF. V is TRBV6-6 and J is TRBJ1-5; no clear D gene. The CDR3 totals 12 residues. In germline, CDR1 is MNHNY, CDR2 SVGAGI (reference sequence). Trimming took 7 bases from V and 2 from J, leaving 6 bases between them.

This chain joins TRBV7-9 and TRBJ2-5; TRBD2 aligns across 9 bases. Trimming at V came to 6 bases and at J to 3 bases, leaving 8 bases not matched to a gene. The CDR3 spans 15 residues. The germline V gene has CDR1 SEHNR and CDR2 FQNEAQ (reference sequence). The CDR3 region has the DNA TGTGCCAGCAGACGTAGCGGGAGTCGGGAAGAGACCCAGTACTTC. Its translation is CASRRSGSREETQYF. The variable domain in full, with the rest retrieved from reference TRBV7-9 and TRBJ2-5, is DTGVSQNPRHKITKRGQNVTFRCDPISEHNRLYWYRQTLGQGPEFLTYFQNEAQLEKSRLLSDRFSAERPKGSFSTLEIQRTEQGDSAMYLCASRRSGSREETQYFGPGTRLLVL.

The gene calls are TRBV7-9 and TRBJ2-7; perhaps TRBD1 as D (5 bases). The V gene's germline CDR1 is SEHNR and CDR2 FQNEAQ (reference sequence). The CDR3 covers 17 residues. Trimming cost V 4 bases and J 3 bases, with 22 bases left between them. The CDR3 DNA reads TGTGCCAGCAGCTCCGAATTCGGGCAGGGAAGGGGCTACGAGCAGTACTTC. Translation: CASSSEFGQGRGYEQYF.

The chain has TRBV25-1 and TRBJ2-5; TRBD2 is a possible D gene (6 bases). The CDR3 length is 13 residues. V was pared by 8 bases and J by 6 bases, with 16 bases between. Germline CDR1 reads MGHDK; CDR2 reads SYGVNS. The chain's CDR3 is CASSWGGMKTQYF. Written as DNA, the CDR3 is TGTGCCAGCTCCTGGGGCGGGATGAAGACCCAGTACTTC. Full variable domain (rest looked up from reference TRBV25-1 and TRBJ2-5): EADIYQTPRYLVIGTGKKITLECSQTMGHDKMYWYQQDPGMELHLIHYSYGVNSTEKGDLSSESTVSRIRTEHFPLTLESARPSHTSQYLCASSWGGMKTQYFGPGTRLLVL.

The chain carries TRBV7-9 and TRBJ1-1; 7 bases are a match to TRBD1. The CDR3 has 15 residues. Trimming removed 2 bases from V and 6 bases from J; junction bases left unmatched: 9. Germline CDR1 SEHNR, CDR2 FQNEAQ (reference sequence). CDR3 coding DNA: TGTGCCAGCAGCTTATTCCCCACAGGGGCCGCTGAAGCTTTCTTT. Translated, it gives CASSLFPTGAAEAFF.